This T cell receptor beta chain was sequenced during a study of human T cells and chemical hapten exposure. The time point denotes: patch test 3, about 24 weeks after DPC sensitization. As to treatment: therapeutic diphenylcyclopropenone sensitization with weekly scalp DPC. This clonotype was counted ten times or more. MiXCR was run by TCRdb on the RACE reads, yielding one entry per CDR3 protein. Of 70,000 or so distinct CDR3 sequences listed, more than 9.5% are singletons. The receptor was derived from a woman aged 50 to 60 with alopecia areata. Some clones in this sample may be carry-over from other donors' samples. The material sequenced was whole blood, taken in connection with sensitization to the hapten diphenylcyclopropenone (DPC).

CDR3 bases: TGTGCCAGCAGTTTAAGAGGGTCCACAGATACGCAGTATTTT. It codes for CASSLRGSTDTQYF. The chain combines TRBV12-3 or TRBV12-4 with TRBJ2-3; weak D call: TRBD2 (5 bases). V lost 2 bases and J 2 bases, leaving 8 bases between the germline ends. The CDR3 totals 14 residues.